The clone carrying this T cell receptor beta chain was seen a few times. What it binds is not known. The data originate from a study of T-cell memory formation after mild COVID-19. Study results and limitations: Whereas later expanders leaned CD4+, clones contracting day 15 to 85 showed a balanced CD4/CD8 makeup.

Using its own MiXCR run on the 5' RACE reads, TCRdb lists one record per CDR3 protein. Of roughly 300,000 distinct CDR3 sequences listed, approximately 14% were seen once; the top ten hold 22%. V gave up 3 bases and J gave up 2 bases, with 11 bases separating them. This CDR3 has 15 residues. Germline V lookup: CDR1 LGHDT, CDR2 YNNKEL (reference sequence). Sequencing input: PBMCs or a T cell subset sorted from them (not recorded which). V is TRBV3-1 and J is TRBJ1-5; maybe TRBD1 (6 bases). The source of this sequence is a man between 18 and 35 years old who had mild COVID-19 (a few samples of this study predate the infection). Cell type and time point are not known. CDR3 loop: CASSQRGHRNQPQHF. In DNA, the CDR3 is TGTGCCAGCAGCCAGAGGGGACATCGCAATCAGCCCCAGCATTTT.